The 27 T cell receptor beta chains listed next were all sequenced from one sample in a study of human T cells and chemical hapten exposure. The authors' total RNA extraction used unfractionated whole blood. One entry per CDR3 protein results from TCRdb running MiXCR on the 5' RACE reads. The table lists tens of thousands of distinct CDR3 sequences, approximately 15% of them singletons. Receptors were obtained from a female donor in good health.

The V call is TRBV27, the J call TRBJ2-5, with 7 bases that match TRBD2. Trimming cost V 1 base and J 2 bases; bases outside gene matches: 4. Germline-derived CDR1 and CDR2 are MNHEY and SMNVEV (reference sequence). The CDR3 contains 15 residues. CDR3 in amino acids: CASSLLAGVQETQYF. The CDR3 DNA follows: TGTGCCAGCAGTTTATTGGCGGGGGTTCAAGAGACCCAGTACTTC.

The CDR3: CASSYSRKYEQFF. The CDR3 DNA is TGTGCCAGCAGTTACTCGAGAAAGTATGAGCAGTTCTTC. The chain joins TRBV6-5 to TRBJ2-1, with no clear D. The CDR3 length is 13 residues. Deletions cut 0 bases from V and 8 bases from J, with 8 bases between. Germline CDR1 reads MNHEY; CDR2 reads SVGAGI.

The genes are TRBV25-1 and TRBJ1-6, with a possible D match to TRBD1 (5 bases). The CDR3 has 13 residues. The germline gives CDR1 MGHDK, CDR2 SYGVNS. The V end was cut by 7 bases, the J end by 12 bases, with 16 bases between. The CDR3 spells CASTGPFNQPLHF. In nucleotides, the CDR3 is TGTGCCAGCACGGGACCTTTCAACCAACCCCTCCACTTT.

The CDR3 DNA reads TGCAGTGCTAGACCCCCGTCGAAGAATTCACCCCTCCACTTT. Its protein product is CSARPPSKNSPLHF. The chain recombines TRBV20-1 with TRBJ1-6; no reliable D call. The CDR3 extends over 14 amino acids. Trimming removed 2 bases from V and 7 bases from J, with 12 bases in between. CDR1 and CDR2 (germline): DFQATT, SNEGSKA (reference sequence).

This rearrangement joins TRBV4-2 to TRBJ1-2; D may be TRBD1 (5 bases). Trimming stripped 1 base from V and 8 bases from J, with 17 bases between. This CDR3 has 15 residues. Germline V gene lookup returns CDR1 LGHNA and CDR2 YNFKEQ. The CDR3 nucleotides read TGTGCCAGCAGCCAAGCCGAGCCGGGGACTCGAGGCTACACCTTC. It translates to CASSQAEPGTRGYTF.

V gene TRBV12-3 or TRBV12-4 combines with J gene TRBJ2-7; TRBD2 might be the D (6 bases). V shed 2 bases and J shed 5 bases, with 13 bases lying between them. The CDR3 spans 14 residues. The CDR3 region is CASSLWAGRNEQYF. The CDR3 DNA follows: TGTGCCAGCAGTTTATGGGCAGGGAGGAACGAGCAGTACTTC.

This clonotype was observed many times. V gene TRBV5-1 combines with J gene TRBJ2-3; D not certain. Trimming pared 2 bases from V and 2 bases from J, leaving 12 bases between. Germline loops: CDR1 SGHRS, CDR2 YFSETQ. This CDR3 spans 15 amino acids. CDR3: CASSLTPSYTDTQYF. The CDR3 coding sequence is TGCGCCAGCAGCTTAACCCCGTCCTACACAGATACGCAGTATTTT.

This clonotype has a handful of counts. This chain links TRBV4-2 with TRBJ1-2; maybe TRBD1 (5 bases). This CDR3 is 14 amino acids long. The V and J ends lost 1 base and 3 bases respectively, with 9 bases between them. The germline V gene has CDR1 LGHNA and CDR2 YNFKEQ. Written as DNA, the CDR3 is TGTGCCAGCAGCCAAGTAGGGGCCGACTATGGCTACACCTTC. This encodes CASSQVGADYGYTF.

The V call is TRBV7-2, the J call TRBJ2-2, with 7 bases aligning to TRBD1. The trim removed 5 bases at V and 6 bases at J, leaving 9 bases unmatched. Germline V CDR1 and CDR2: SGHTA, FQGNSA. CDR3 length: 15 residues. CDR3 coding DNA: TGTGCCAGCAGCGTAACCGGGACAGAGGCCGGGGAGCTGTTTTTT. This translates into CASSVTGTEAGELFF.

This clonotype turned up a few times. The chain joins TRBV3-1 to TRBJ1-1, with D unresolved. Trimming removed 1 base at V and 1 base at J, with 7 bases between. CDR1 and CDR2 from the germline V gene are LGHDT and YNNKEL (reference sequence). CDR3 length: 14 amino acids. The DNA of the CDR3 is TGTGCCAGCAGCCAAGTGGGTCAGAACACTGAAGCTTTCTTT. Translation gives CASSQVGQNTEAFF.

This clonotype was observed a handful of times. The chain has TRBV6-2 or TRBV6-3 and TRBJ2-7; the D gene is possibly TRBD2 (7 bases). The CDR3 extends over 16 amino acids. The germline CDR1 and CDR2 sequences are MNHEY and SVGEGT. The V end was cut by 0 bases, the J end by 0 bases, with 12 bases between. CDR3 nucleotide sequence: TGTGCCAGCAGTTACTCCTTGCGGGGGCACTCCTACGAGCAGTACTTC. Residues: CASSYSLRGHSYEQYF.

This chain connects TRBV7-9 to TRBJ1-4; D not certain. V was shortened by 3 bases and J by 5 bases, with 7 bases between the two germline ends. Germline V gives CDR1 SEHNR, CDR2 FQNEAQ (reference sequence). The CDR3 length is 13 residues. The CDR3 bases are TGTGCCAGCAGCTTCACCCGAAATGAAAAACTGTTTTTT. It codes for CASSFTRNEKLFF. The full variable domain, its missing parts supplied by reference TRBV7-9 and TRBJ1-4, is DTGVSQNPRHKITKRGQNVTFRCDPISEHNRLYWYRQTLGQGPEFLTYFQNEAQLEKSRLLSDRFSAERPKGSFSTLEIQRTEQGDSAMYLCASSFTRNEKLFFGSGTQLSVL.

This chain joins TRBV25-1 and TRBJ2-7, with D tentatively TRBD1 (6 bases). Germline V CDR1 and CDR2: MGHDK, SYGVNS. V was clipped by 6 bases and J by 6 bases, with 15 bases between them. The CDR3 has 13 residues. This CDR3 reads CASRGGQSSEQYF. CDR3 nucleotides: TGTGCCAGCAGGGGCGGACAGTCTAGCGAGCAGTACTTC.

The chain recombines TRBV5-1 with TRBJ2-3; D is unresolved. V dropped 0 bases and J dropped 0 bases, with 8 bases sitting between them. The CDR3 is 15 residues long. Germline V CDR1 and CDR2: SGHRS, YFSETQ. Here the CDR3 reads CASSLASPSTDTQYF. CDR3 bases: TGCGCCAGCAGCTTGGCCTCACCTAGCACAGATACGCAGTATTTT.

V is TRBV6-1 and J is TRBJ2-3; D gene uncertain. The V gene's germline CDR1 is MNHNS and CDR2 SASEGT. There are 13 residues in the CDR3. The germline V and J ends were trimmed by 3 bases and 5 bases, with 9 bases remaining between them. The DNA of the CDR3 is TGTGCCAGCAGTGAGGGCGGCCGAGATACGCAGTATTTT. Translation: CASSEGGRDTQYF.

This clonotype was picked up a small number of times. This chain uses TRBV5-1 with TRBJ1-5, with 8 bases fitting TRBD1. This CDR3 spans 15 amino acids. Germline V lookup: CDR1 SGHRS, CDR2 YFSETQ. V shed 2 bases and J 0 bases; nucleotides not matched to a gene: 1. CDR3 in DNA: TGCGCCAGCAGCTTACAGGGGGATAGCAATCAGCCCCAGCATTTT. It encodes CASSLQGDSNQPQHF.

The chain links TRBV6-1 to TRBJ2-1, with TRBD2 identical over 10 bases. The ends lost 3 bases at V and 5 bases at J; junction bases unmatched: 4. The CDR3 is 15 residues long. The germline gives CDR1 MNHNS, CDR2 SASEGT. The CDR3 DNA reads as TGTGCCAGCAGTGACCTAGCGGGAGTCAACAATGAGCAGTTCTTC. This sequence encodes CASSDLAGVNNEQFF.

This clonotype was seen more than once but under ten times. The V call is TRBV12-3 or TRBV12-4, the J call TRBJ2-1, with D unclear. The V end lost 5 bases, the J end lost 5 bases, and 16 bases lay between the germline ends. The CDR3 has 15 residues. The CDR3, as DNA: TGTGCCAGCAGTGTAAGTAAGGGTCCCAACAATGAGCAGTTCTTC. Translated, it gives CASSVSKGPNNEQFF.

This sequence joins TRBV20-1 and TRBJ1-2, with 7 bases that match TRBD1. Germline assignment: CDR1 DFQATT and CDR2 SNEGSKA (reference sequence). The length of the CDR3 is 13 residues. The junction had 10 bases not matched to a gene; V was cut back by 5 bases and J by 7 bases. CDR3 sequence reads: CSAGNNHRGGYTF. In DNA, the CDR3 is TGCAGTGCTGGCAACAACCACAGGGGTGGCTACACCTTC.

The CDR3 spells CSARDSRAGQFMNTEAFF. The CDR3 DNA follows: TGCAGTGCTAGAGATTCCAGAGCCGGACAGTTCATGAACACTGAAGCTTTCTTT. The J gene is TRBJ1-1, the V gene TRBV20-1, with D maybe TRBD1 (6 bases). Germline CDR1 and CDR2: DFQATT and SNEGSKA (reference sequence). Trimming took off 0 bases at V and 0 bases at J, with 20 bases between the two ends. CDR3 size: 18 residues.

This chain uses TRBV24-1 with TRBJ2-3; the D is unclear. CDR1 and CDR2 from the germline V gene are KGHDR and SFDVKD. CDR3 length equals 15 residues. Trimming took 4 bases from V and 5 from J, leaving 15 bases between them. In DNA, the CDR3 is TGTGCCACCAGTGAAAGGCGTACGGGTTTAGATACGCAGTATTTT. Its translation: CATSERRTGLDTQYF.

The chain is built from TRBV30 and TRBJ2-3; 13 bases line up with TRBD2. CDR3 length equals 14 residues. Germline CDR1 GTSNPN, CDR2 SVGIG (reference sequence). The V segment lost 1 base and the J segment 5 bases; nucleotides outside the gene matches: 0. CDR3 loop: CAWSGTSGGDTQYF. CDR3 sequence (DNA): TGTGCCTGGAGTGGGACTAGCGGGGGAGATACGCAGTATTTT. The variable domain in full, completed from reference TRBV30 and TRBJ2-3, reads SQTIHQWPATLVQPVGSPLSLECTVEGTSNPNLYWYRQAAGRGLQLLFYSVGIGQISSEVPQNLSASRPQDRQFILSSKKLLLSDSGFYLCAWSGTSGGDTQYFGPGTRLTVL.

The genes are TRBV7-2 and TRBJ1-5; D not certain. Germline V gene sequence: CDR1 SGHTA, CDR2 FQGNSA. V lost 1 base to trimming and J lost 4 bases, with 8 bases between them. The CDR3 runs 14 residues. The CDR3 DNA reads as TGTGCCAGCAGCTTAGGAGTTAGTAATCAGCCCCAGCATTTT. Encoded protein: CASSLGVSNQPQHF.

The chain's CDR3 is CSVGPGGDGYTF. DNA of the CDR3: TGCAGCGTAGGTCCAGGGGGTGATGGCTACACCTTC. The J gene is TRBJ1-2, the V gene TRBV29-1, with 7 bases identical to TRBD1. CDR1 and CDR2 from the germline V gene are SQVTM and ANQGSEA. This CDR3 contains 12 residues. The V and J ends lost 6 bases and 6 bases, in that order; junction bases with no gene match: 7.

This clonotype was seen a handful of times. J is TRBJ2-2 and V is TRBV5-5, with a possible D match to TRBD1 (6 bases). The CDR3 runs 16 residues. The germline V and J ends were trimmed by 1 base and 7 bases, with 17 bases remaining between them. Per the germline V gene, CDR1 is SGHKS and CDR2 is YYEKEE (reference sequence). The CDR3 is CASSLRTGWGFGELFF. For the CDR3, the DNA is TGTGCCAGCAGCTTGCGAACAGGGTGGGGTTTCGGGGAGCTGTTTTTT.

This clonotype was observed a few times. This sequence joins TRBV7-8 and TRBJ2-1, with TRBD1 matching 7 bases. The germline V gene has CDR1 SGHVS and CDR2 FQNEAQ. V trimming: 4 bases; J trimming: 6 bases; junction bases outside the gene matches: 9. The CDR3 is 15 residues long. CDR3 sequence (DNA): TGTGCCAGCAGCTCCCCGGGTGGACAGGCCAATGAGCAGTTCTTC. Amino acid sequence: CASSSPGGQANEQFF.

The gene calls are TRBV7-8 and TRBJ1-6, with a possible D match to TRBD1 (5 bases). CDR1 is SGHVS, CDR2 FQNEAQ, per germline. With 5 bases removed from V and 11 bases from J, the gap between germline ends came to 10 bases. This CDR3 is built from 12 residues. CDR3 nucleotide sequence: TGTGCCAGCAGCAATTCAGGGACACCCCTCCACTTT. This codes for CASSNSGTPLHF. Full variable domain (missing parts from reference TRBV7-8 and TRBJ1-6): GAGVSQSPRYKVAKRGQDVALRCDPISGHVSLFWYQQALGQGPEFLTYFQNEAQLDKSGLPSDRFFAERPEGSVSTLKIQRTQQEDSAVYLCASSNSGTPLHFGNGTRLTVT.